This entry lists 26 T cell receptor beta chains sequenced from one sample in a study of T cell repertoires in cytomegalovirus infection. One entry per CDR3 protein, called by TCRdb with MiXCR from the reads. The repertoire holds approximately 910,000 distinct CDR3 sequences, with approximately 31% as singletons. No cognate antigen is known for these TCRs. The sequenced sample was cultured CD8+ T cells from PBMCs, obtained from culture after CMV antigen stimulation. These receptors all stem from a human donor in good health (CMV status not recorded). Some clones in this sample may be carry-over from other donors' samples.

The chain couples TRBV12-3 or TRBV12-4 to TRBJ2-3; D remains ambiguous. V was shortened by 6 bases and J by 3 bases, with 7 bases between the two germline ends. This CDR3 contains 12 residues. CDR3 in amino acids: CASRFSTDTQYF. The CDR3 DNA sequence: TGTGCCAGCAGGTTCTCAACAGATACGCAGTATTTT.

This clonotype was observed a handful of times. The chain combines TRBV11-2 with TRBJ2-2, with 11 bases fitting TRBD2. The germline V gene encodes CDR1 SGHAT and CDR2 FQNNGV. The CDR3 consists of 17 residues. Unmatched junction bases numbered 12, after V lost 10 bases and J lost 2 bases. CDR3 bases: TGTGCCATCCACTCTCAGACTAGCGGGGTTAACACCGGGGAGCTGTTTTTT. Encoded protein: CAIHSQTSGVNTGELFF.

The chain carries TRBV7-3 and TRBJ2-3; 7 bases align to TRBD2. The CDR3 length is 16 residues. The germline V gene encodes CDR1 SGHTA and CDR2 FQGTGA. The junction had 9 bases not matched to a gene; V was cut back by 5 bases and J by 1 base. CDR3 sequence: CASSKIGAGGTDTQYF. In nucleotides, the CDR3 is TGTGCCAGCAGCAAAATTGGGGCGGGGGGCACAGATACGCAGTATTTT.

The chain recombines TRBV4-3 with TRBJ2-1; 7 nucleotides match TRBD2. The CDR3 consists of 17 residues. Germline V gene sequence: CDR1 LGHNA, CDR2 YSLEER. V shed 0 bases, J shed 2 bases, and the junction held 7 bases outside the gene matches. CDR3 sequence reads: CASSQEGGGGPYNEQFF. The CDR3 nucleotides are TGCGCCAGCAGCCAAGAGGGGGGGGGAGGTCCCTACAATGAGCAGTTCTTC.

This clonotype has only a few counts. The chain couples TRBV5-5 to TRBJ2-7; 9 bases match TRBD1. This CDR3 has 15 amino acids. Germline assignment: CDR1 SGHKS and CDR2 YYEKEE (reference sequence). V trimming: 5 bases; J trimming: 7 bases; junction bases outside the gene matches: 13. CDR3 in amino acids: CASRTSSDRGGEQYV. The CDR3 coding sequence is TGTGCCAGCAGAACTTCCTCGGACAGGGGTGGAGAGCAGTACGTC.

This clonotype was seen a handful of times. The chain carries TRBV7-3 and TRBJ1-2; 10 positions match TRBD1. The germline V gene encodes CDR1 SGHTA and CDR2 FQGTGA. This CDR3 comprises 15 residues. With V trimmed by 5 bases and J by 8 bases, 11 bases remained unmatched. The CDR3 bases are TGTGCCAGCAGCCCTTCCCCGACAGGGGGCGTAGGCTACACCTTC. It codes for CASSPSPTGGVGYTF.

This rearrangement joins TRBV9 to TRBJ1-2, with D perhaps TRBD1 (6 bases). Germline values: CDR1 SGDLS, CDR2 YYNGEE. This CDR3 contains 15 residues. The V end was cut by 0 bases, the J end by 5 bases, with 14 bases between. The CDR3 DNA is TGTGCCAGCAGCGTAGCACGGGGGCCAACTTATGGCTACACCTTC. It translates to CASSVARGPTYGYTF.

The chain joins TRBV12-3 or TRBV12-4 to TRBJ2-3; TRBD2 matches at 7 bases. V shed 2 bases, J shed 4 bases, and the junction held 12 bases outside the gene matches. CDR3 length equals 17 residues. CDR3 sequence: CASSLTGGTIGADTQYF. CDR3 coding DNA: TGTGCCAGCAGTTTAACCGGGGGGACGATAGGGGCAGATACGCAGTATTTT.

The chain joins TRBV6-2 or TRBV6-3 to TRBJ2-5; 12 positions agree with TRBD2. From germline, CDR1 is MNHEY and CDR2 SVGEGT. The trim removed 6 bases at V and 5 bases at J, leaving 16 bases unmatched. CDR3 length: 18 residues. The CDR3 region has the DNA TGTGCCAGCAGCCCATTAGCGGCTAGCGGGGGGGCCTATGAGACCCAGTACTTC. Translated, it gives CASSPLAASGGAYETQYF.

This rearrangement joins TRBV5-4 to TRBJ2-7, with 9 nucleotides matching TRBD1. The V gene end was trimmed by 0 bases and the J gene end by 2 bases; junction bases not matched to a gene: 3. The CDR3 runs 15 residues. Germline V gene sequence: CDR1 SGHNT, CDR2 YYREEE (reference sequence). The CDR3 coding sequence is TGTGCCAGCAGCTTGGATCGACAGGGGGCCTACGAGCAGTACGTC. Protein product: CASSLDRQGAYEQYV.

This clonotype was seen just once. The J gene is TRBJ2-3, the V gene TRBV9; a possible D gene is TRBD2 (5 bases). Germline V gene data show CDR1 as SGDLS and CDR2 as YYNGEE. There are 17 residues in the CDR3. Trimming left V 0 bases short and J 1 base short, with 15 bases between. CDR3 DNA: TGTGCCAGCAGCGTAGCTGGCCGGGGAGTCGGCACAGATACGCAGTATTTT. Its translation is CASSVAGRGVGTDTQYF.

This clonotype was seen more than once but under ten times. The rearrangement joins TRBV7-6 to TRBJ2-3, with 11 bases that match TRBD2. V shed 1 base, J shed 6 bases, and the junction held 12 bases outside the gene matches. The CDR3 extends over 18 amino acids. The germline V gene has CDR1 SGHVS and CDR2 FNYEAQ. The CDR3 DNA follows: TGTGCCAGCAGCTTAGAGGGGGCTAGCGGGGGGATCGCGGATACGCAGTATTTT. As protein: CASSLEGASGGIADTQYF.

The sample holds many counts of this clonotype. The chain has TRBV7-6 and TRBJ2-6, with 7 nucleotides matching TRBD1. The CDR3 has 20 amino acids. After removal of 5 bases from V and 0 bases from J, the junction contained 16 bases not matched to a gene. CDR1 is SGHVS and CDR2 is FNYEAQ in the germline V gene. CDR3 in amino acids: CASSTRQGHYLVSGANVLTF. Written as DNA, the CDR3 is TGTGCCAGCAGCACCCGACAGGGACACTACCTCGTCTCTGGGGCCAACGTCCTGACTTTC.

The J gene is TRBJ2-3, the V gene TRBV20-1; D may match TRBD1 or TRBD2 (5 bases each). The CDR3 is 14 amino acids. Germline CDR1 and CDR2: DFQATT and SNEGSKA (reference sequence). The CDR3 reads CSFRDERWIDTQYF. CDR3 DNA sequence: TGCAGCTTCCGGGACGAACGGTGGATAGATACGCAGTATTTT.

This clonotype showed up just a few times. This chain uses TRBV12-3 or TRBV12-4 with TRBJ2-1, with TRBD2 matching over 13 bases. Losses at the gene ends were 3 bases for V and 7 bases for J; bases not matched to a gene: 9. This CDR3 is 17 amino acids long. The CDR3 reads CASSFQTSGGYWNEQFF. The CDR3 DNA sequence: TGTGCCAGCAGTTTCCAGACTAGCGGGGGGTATTGGAATGAGCAGTTCTTC.

The gene calls are TRBV12-3 or TRBV12-4 and TRBJ2-7; no firm D call. Trimming left V 5 bases short and J 5 bases short, with 13 bases between. This CDR3 region has 13 residues. The CDR3 loop reads CASSPDRRNEQYV. CDR3 bases: TGTGCCAGCAGTCCGGACCGGCGGAACGAGCAGTACGTC.

This clonotype has only a few counts. The J gene is TRBJ2-3, the V gene TRBV7-6; tentatively, D is TRBD2 (5 bases). V shed 10 bases and J shed 1 base, with 18 bases lying between them. CDR3 length: 15 amino acids. Germline V gene data show CDR1 as SGHVS and CDR2 as FNYEAQ. The CDR3 loop is CATSTEGGRTDTQYF. CDR3 DNA: TGTGCCACCTCCACAGAAGGCGGGCGCACAGATACGCAGTATTTT.

Many counts were recorded for this clonotype. The V and J genes are TRBV6-5 and TRBJ2-2; TRBD2 matches 11 bases. The V gene end was trimmed by 2 bases and the J gene end by 3 bases; junction bases not matched to a gene: 5. Per germline, CDR1 MNHEY and CDR2 SVGAGI. The CDR3 totals 17 residues. Here the CDR3 DNA reads TGTGCCAGCAGTTACGGAGGGACTAGCGGCTACACCGGGGAGCTGTTTTTT. Translation: CASSYGGTSGYTGELFF.

This chain connects TRBV20-1 to TRBJ1-1; 7 bases match TRBD1. This CDR3 comprises 13 residues. The germline gives CDR1 DFQATT, CDR2 SNEGSKA (reference sequence). J gave up 5 bases and V 6 bases, and 9 bases lay outside the gene matches. CDR3 region: CSARKTGRTEAFF. The CDR3 DNA follows: TGCAGTGCGCGCAAGACAGGGAGGACTGAAGCTTTCTTT.

This clonotype was recorded many times. The V and J genes are TRBV7-9 and TRBJ2-7, with D possibly being TRBD1 or TRBD2 (5 bases each). CDR1 and CDR2 (germline): SEHNR, FQNEAQ (reference sequence). This CDR3 spans 15 amino acids. Trimming removed 5 bases from V and 2 bases from J, with 16 bases in between. In DNA form, the CDR3 reads TGTGCCAGCAGCCGACCCGGGACGGACACCTACGAGCAGTACTTC. Translation gives CASSRPGTDTYEQYF.

In DNA, the CDR3 is TGTGCCAGCAGTCCCAGGGAACGAAACTATGGCTACACCTTC. As protein: CASSPRERNYGYTF. V and J are TRBV27 and TRBJ1-2, with a weak D call TRBD1 (5 bases). Germline V gives CDR1 MNHEY, CDR2 SMNVEV (reference sequence). The length of the CDR3 is 14 residues. V was shortened by 5 bases and J by 2 bases, with 12 bases between the two germline ends.

This chain connects TRBV27 to TRBJ1-2; D gene unclear. The germline V gene has CDR1 MNHEY and CDR2 SMNVEV (reference sequence). This CDR3 region has 14 residues. V gave up 5 bases and J gave up 8 bases, with 18 bases separating them. The CDR3 coding sequence is TGTGCCAGCAGTACCTCACACGTCCCTGGGGGCTACACCTTC. Translation: CASSTSHVPGGYTF.

This sequence joins TRBV9 and TRBJ2-2; D unclear. Trimming left V 0 bases short and J 5 bases short, with 11 bases between. The CDR3 runs 15 residues. Germline V gene lookup returns CDR1 SGDLS and CDR2 YYNGEE. CDR3 nucleotide sequence: TGTGCCAGCAGCGTAGCAAGGGTAGAGACCGGGGAGCTGTTTTTT. Protein sequence: CASSVARVETGELFF.

This sequence joins TRBV7-6 and TRBJ1-1, with 7 positions matching TRBD1. This CDR3 is built from 15 residues. J was trimmed by 4 bases and V by 5 bases; bases with no gene match: 10. Germline loops: CDR1 SGHVS, CDR2 FNYEAQ. This CDR3 reads CASSLGGGGSTEAFF. DNA for the CDR3: TGTGCCAGCAGCCTAGGAGGGGGCGGGAGCACTGAAGCTTTCTTT. The variable domain in full, completed from reference TRBV7-6 and TRBJ1-1, reads GAGVSQSPRYKVTKRGQDVALRCDPISGHVSLYWYRQALGQGPEFLTYFNYEAQQDKSGLPNDRFSAERPEGSISTLTIQRTEQRDSAMYRCASSLGGGGSTEAFFGQGTRLTVV.

The gene calls are TRBV6-5 and TRBJ1-1; D may be TRBD1 (6 bases). Germline CDR1 MNHEY, CDR2 SVGAGI. The CDR3 sequence is 15 residues long. With 7 bases removed from V and 3 bases from J, the gap between germline ends came to 18 bases. The chain's CDR3 is CASTREQGWDTEAFF. The CDR3 coding sequence is TGTGCCAGCACCAGGGAACAGGGCTGGGACACTGAAGCTTTCTTT.

With regard to this clonotype: A read error is possible here, since a much larger clone lies one base away. The J gene is TRBJ1-1, the V gene TRBV12-3 or TRBV12-4; weak D call: TRBD1 (5 bases). V lost 3 bases and J 1 base, leaving 9 bases between the germline ends. CDR3 length: 14 residues. CDR3: CASSFRGQNTEAFF. The CDR3 DNA reads as TGTGCCAGCAGTTTTAGGGGCCAGAACACTGAAGCTTTCTTT.